This T cell receptor (beta chain) was captured by sequencing in a study of tumor-infiltrating lymphocytes in primary liver carcinoma. Findings and caveats of the study: Only about 8-25% of top clones spanned all five tumor regions. Pairs comparing tumor with adjacent tissue or blood overlapped less than pairs drawn from tumor regions.

A remark on this clonotype: Its antigen is currently unknown. One end of the junction is discordant with germline, which a read error may explain.

The CDR3 runs to 16 residues. The V gene's germline CDR1 is SGHAT and CDR2 FQNNGV. The researchers produced TCR beta cDNA from approximately 550 ng total RNA with a constant-region primer. Libraries covering TCR beta were generated through three nested multiplex PCR rounds (using a slightly modified ARM-PCR). Primers for the first two PCR rounds were TRBV1-TRBV30 forward primers and a C-beta reverse primer (about 9 cycles per round). TCRdb used MiXCR to reprocess the multiplex PCR reads, holding one entry per CDR3 protein. Of approximately 100,000 distinct CDR3 sequences listed, around two thirds are singletons. Total RNA and DNA came together from 20-30 mg of bulk tissue without cell sorting. Enrolled patients were chronically infected with HBV and treatment-naive. Researchers took samples from five separate regions of each tumor.

Sample: liver tumor tissue from sampling region 2. Subset described: tumor region T2, inferior pole. The chain is built from TRBV11-2 and TRBJ2-2; D is possibly TRBD2 (5 bases). The origin of this receptor is a woman in her sixties or seventies with primary liver carcinoma and hepatitis B virus infection. CDR3 amino acids: CASNDGRNTNTGELFF. CDR3 bases: TGTGCCAGCAATGACGGACGCAACACGAACACCGGGGAACTGTTTTTT.